Presented here are 23 T cell receptor beta chains from one specimen sequenced in a study of technical replicates of blood from a handful of donors. TCRdb's copy holds only in-frame clones and misses some; the assay was immunoSEQ multiplex PCR. In the table there are tens of thousands of clones, 98% of which are singletons. Sequenced sample: T cells isolated from PBMCs. The origin of the receptors is a human donor in good health.

The V call is TRBV1, the J call TRBJ2-5; the table's D call TRBD2 went unverified against the DNA. TRBV1 is given as a pseudogene. CDR3 length: 13 residues. The CDR3 sequence: CTSSGGAQETQYF. CDR3 nucleotides: TGCACCAGCAGCGGGGGGGCGCAAGAGACCCAGTACTTC.

V and J are TRBV5-1 and TRBJ2-7; 8 nucleotides line up with TRBD1. The V gene's germline CDR1 is SGHRS and CDR2 YFSETQ. With V trimmed by 3 bases and J by 3 bases, 8 bases remained unmatched. The CDR3 sequence is 15 residues long. CDR3 bases: TGCGCCAGCAGCTCCAGACCACAGGGGGTCTACGAGCAGTACTTC. Translation: CASSSRPQGVYEQYF.

This chain joins TRBV7-6 and TRBJ2-7, with 10 positions matching TRBD2. CDR1 is SGHVS, CDR2 FNYEAQ, per germline. CDR3 length: 16 amino acids. After removal of 1 base from V and 4 bases from J, the junction contained 7 bases not matched to a gene. CDR3 sequence reads: CASSLGASGGPYEQYF. The CDR3 DNA sequence: TGTGCCAGCAGCTTAGGTGCTAGCGGGGGTCCATACGAGCAGTACTTC.

V is TRBV10-3 and J is TRBJ1-3; 7 positions match TRBD1. This CDR3 is built from 14 residues. Germline CDR1 reads ENHRY; CDR2 reads SYGVKD. With V trimmed by 10 bases and J by 0 bases, 6 bases remained unmatched. The CDR3 DNA is TGTGCCACACAGGGGACGTACTCTGGAAACACCATATATTTT. Protein product: CATQGTYSGNTIYF.

This clone was picked up one time. The chain combines TRBV29-1 with TRBJ1-4, with D unresolved. V was trimmed by 3 bases and J by 5 bases, leaving 7 bases between them. Germline values: CDR1 SQVTM, CDR2 ANQGSEA. There are 12 residues in the CDR3. The CDR3 DNA reads as TGCAGCGTTGATTCGGGGAATGAAAAACTGTTTTTT. Residues: CSVDSGNEKLFF.

The chain carries TRBV28 and TRBJ2-7, with 10 bases aligning to TRBD1. CDR3 length: 20 residues. Germline assignment: CDR1 MDHEN and CDR2 SYDVKM. J gave up 2 bases and V 6 bases, and 22 bases lay outside the gene matches. CDR3 nucleotides: TGTGCCAGCAGGTCCGGGACAGGGGCTTTCTCTGGAAGGAGGACCTACGAGCAGTACTTC. This gives the protein CASRSGTGAFSGRRTYEQYF.

The J gene is TRBJ1-2, the V gene TRBV6-1; perhaps TRBD1 as D (5 bases). Trimming shortened V by 10 bases and J by 2 bases, and 20 bases separated the two germline ends. In germline, CDR1 is MNHNS, CDR2 SASEGT. This CDR3 comprises 15 residues. CDR3 coding DNA: TGTGCCACCAAACCGGCAGGGCGGTCCAACTATGGCTACACCTTC. Protein product: CATKPAGRSNYGYTF.

The chain carries TRBV30 and TRBJ1-3; D is unresolved. Trimming removed 2 bases from V and 0 bases from J, with 8 bases in between. Per the germline V gene, CDR1 is GTSNPN and CDR2 is SVGIG (reference sequence). The CDR3 extends over 14 amino acids. The CDR3 nucleotides are TGTGCCTGGAGTTGGACTAGCTCTGGAAACACCATATATTTT. It encodes CAWSWTSSGNTIYF.

This clone was counted once. The V gene is TRBV6-5, the J gene TRBJ1-1; D gene uncertain. CDR1 is MNHEY and CDR2 is SVGAGI in the germline V gene. V was pared by 8 bases and J by 6 bases, with 13 bases between. The CDR3 extends over 12 amino acids. The CDR3 spells CASAPTGSEAFF. The CDR3, as DNA: TGTGCCAGCGCCCCGACGGGGTCTGAAGCTTTCTTT.

The rearrangement uses TRBV13 and TRBJ2-5; 9 nucleotides line up with TRBD2. Germline values: CDR1 PRHDT, CDR2 FYEKMQ (reference sequence). V gave up 10 bases and J gave up 3 bases; unmatched junction bases: 6. This CDR3 comprises 13 residues. CDR3 DNA: TGTGCCACAGGGGCTAGCGGGGAAGAGACCCAGTACTTC. It is translated as CATGASGEETQYF.

J is TRBJ2-7 and V is TRBV19, with 7 nucleotides matching TRBD2. The CDR3 length is 15 residues. Trimming at V came to 5 bases and at J to 0 bases, leaving 7 bases not matched to a gene. CDR1 and CDR2 (germline): LNHDA, SQIVND (reference sequence). This CDR3 reads CASSSRGGSSYEQYF. For the CDR3, the DNA is TGTGCCAGTAGTTCCCGAGGCGGGAGCTCCTACGAGCAGTACTTC.

The gene calls are TRBV6-1 and TRBJ2-5; TRBD2 agrees at 7 bases. This CDR3 region has 16 residues. The V gene's germline CDR1 is MNHNS and CDR2 SASEGT. With V trimmed by 4 bases and J by 4 bases, 12 bases remained unmatched. CDR3 in DNA: TGTGCCAGCAGTGGACGCGCTAGCGGACTGCGAGAGACCCAGTACTTC. This translates into CASSGRASGLRETQYF.

V and J are TRBV6-6 and TRBJ1-3; 8 nucleotides match TRBD1. Per the germline V gene, CDR1 is MNHNY and CDR2 is SVGAGI (reference sequence). This CDR3 spans 15 amino acids. With V trimmed by 6 bases and J by 8 bases, 12 bases remained unmatched. DNA for the CDR3: TGTGCCAGCAGCACTCGGGACAGGATGGGTGACACCATATATTTT. Its translation is CASSTRDRMGDTIYF.

V is TRBV2 and J is TRBJ1-1, with 10 nucleotides matching TRBD1. With 6 bases clipped from V and 6 bases from J, the junction kept 7 bases outside the gene matches. This CDR3 contains 14 residues. The germline CDR1 and CDR2 sequences are SNHLY and FYNNEI. The CDR3 loop reads CASRTTGGSSEAFF. The CDR3, as DNA: TGTGCCAGCAGGACGACAGGGGGCTCTTCTGAAGCTTTCTTT.

The rearrangement uses TRBV28 and TRBJ2-1, with 8 bases identical to TRBD2. Trimming took 8 bases from V and 7 from J; bases not matched to a gene: 16. Germline CDR1 is MDHEN and CDR2 is SYDVKM. This CDR3 is built from 16 residues. Here the CDR3 DNA reads TGTGCCAGCGCACCACCCAAAGCGGGGGCGAGGAATGAGCAGTTCTTC. Protein sequence: CASAPPKAGARNEQFF.

The gene calls are TRBV4-2 and TRBJ2-3, with D uncertain. The CDR3 totals 14 residues. The V end was cut by 4 bases, the J end by 1 base, with 9 bases between. Per germline, CDR1 LGHNA and CDR2 YNFKEQ. Written as DNA, the CDR3 is TGTGCCAGCAGCCTCCCCGGAGGCACAGATACGCAGTATTTT. This encodes CASSLPGGTDTQYF.

The count of this clone is one. The chain employs TRBV19 and TRBJ1-2; 8 nucleotides agree with TRBD1. With 11 bases clipped from V and 7 bases from J, the junction kept 21 bases outside the gene matches. Germline V lookup: CDR1 LNHDA, CDR2 SQIVND (reference sequence). The CDR3 runs to 16 residues. The CDR3 protein is CALQGGQKHRGAGYTF. The CDR3 DNA follows: TGTGCCCTCCAGGGGGGGCAAAAACACAGGGGGGCTGGCTACACCTTC.

V usage is TRBV4-1 and J usage is TRBJ2-1; 12 bases map to TRBD2. V shed 4 bases and J 8 bases; nucleotides not matched to a gene: 15. Germline V CDR1 and CDR2: MGHRA, YSYEKL. The CDR3 consists of 18 residues. The CDR3 spells CASSRIPRTSGILYEQFF. The CDR3 nucleotides are TGCGCCAGCAGCCGCATCCCTCGGACTAGCGGGATCTTGTATGAGCAGTTCTTC.

This chain connects TRBV30 to TRBJ1-1; TRBD1 might be the D (6 bases). Trimming took off 4 bases at V and 7 bases at J, with 13 bases between the two ends. The V gene's germline CDR1 is GTSNPN and CDR2 SVGIG (reference sequence). This CDR3 region has 12 residues. CDR3 nucleotides: TGTGCCTGGAATAAGGGGGTGCGTGAAGCTTTCTTT. Its protein is CAWNKGVREAFF.

The gene calls are TRBV6-5 and TRBJ2-2, with D maybe TRBD1 (5 bases). Germline V gene sequence: CDR1 MNHEY, CDR2 SVGAGI. Trimming took off 0 bases at V and 0 bases at J, with 8 bases between the two ends. CDR3 length equals 16 residues. CDR3 loop: CASSYSGAANTGELFF. For the CDR3, the DNA is TGTGCCAGCAGTTACTCAGGGGCCGCGAACACCGGGGAGCTGTTTTTT.

CDR3 region: CASSQRGNTEAFF. CDR3 sequence (DNA): TGCGCCAGCAGCCAAAGAGGCAACACTGAAGCTTTCTTT. The chain links TRBV4-1 to TRBJ1-1; D remains unclear. The germline V gene has CDR1 MGHRA and CDR2 YSYEKL. Trimming shortened V by 2 bases and J by 2 bases, and 6 bases separated the two germline ends. This CDR3 has 13 residues.

The chain joins TRBV30 to TRBJ2-7; D may be TRBD2 (6 bases). The CDR3 has 15 residues. Germline V gives CDR1 GTSNPN, CDR2 SVGIG (reference sequence). Trimming took off 3 bases at V and 7 bases at J, with 22 bases between the two ends. CDR3 sequence reads: CAWSLTGLGTEEQYF. CDR3 nucleotides: TGTGCCTGGAGCCTTACGGGACTTGGGACTGAGGAGCAGTACTTC.

The chain uses TRBV5-1 and TRBJ1-5; D perhaps matches TRBD1 (6 bases). The CDR3 contains 13 residues. Germline values: CDR1 SGHRS, CDR2 YFSETQ. V shed 6 bases and J shed 7 bases, with 14 bases lying between them. The CDR3 DNA sequence: TGCGCCAGCACAGGACAGAGAGAGCAGCCCCAGCATTTT. This codes for CASTGQREQPQHF.